The clone carrying this TCR beta chain was counted ten times or more. Its specificity is unknown. TCRdb reprocessed the 5' RACE reads with MiXCR, giving one entry per CDR3 protein. The profile shows about 130,000 distinct CDR3 sequences, 6.5% to 8% of them singletons. The V end was cut by 5 bases, the J end by 4 bases, with 8 bases between. The CDR3 spans 12 residues. The data originate from a study of T cells after yellow fever vaccination. Across the whole study: Low-cell-number fractions were prepared with SMART-Seq v4 Ultra Low Input.

Study-level points and caveats: CD4 and CD8 compartments shared a small share of clonotypes.

The sequencing here drew on CD4+ T cells sorted from PBMCs, taken 10 days after the first yellow fever vaccination. The chain recombines TRBV12-3 or TRBV12-4 with TRBJ1-2; no firm D call. This clonotype was sampled from a man younger than 35 who received the YFV17D yellow fever vaccine. The CDR3 region is CASSLSSYGYTF. DNA for the CDR3: TGTGCCAGCAGTCTATCCAGCTATGGCTACACCTTC.